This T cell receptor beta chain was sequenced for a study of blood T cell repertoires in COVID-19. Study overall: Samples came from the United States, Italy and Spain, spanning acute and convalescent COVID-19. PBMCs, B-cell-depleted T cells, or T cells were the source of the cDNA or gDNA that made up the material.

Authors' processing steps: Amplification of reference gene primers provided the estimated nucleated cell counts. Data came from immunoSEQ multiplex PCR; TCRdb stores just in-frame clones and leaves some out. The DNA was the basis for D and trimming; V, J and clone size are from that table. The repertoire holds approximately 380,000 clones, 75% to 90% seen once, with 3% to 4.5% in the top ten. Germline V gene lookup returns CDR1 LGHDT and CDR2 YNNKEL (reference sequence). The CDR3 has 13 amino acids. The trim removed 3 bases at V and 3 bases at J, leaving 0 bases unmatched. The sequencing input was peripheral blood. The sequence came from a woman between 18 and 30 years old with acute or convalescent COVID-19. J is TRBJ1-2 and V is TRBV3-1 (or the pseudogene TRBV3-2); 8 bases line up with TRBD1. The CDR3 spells CASSQGQDYGYTF. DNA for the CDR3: TGTGCCAGCAGCCAGGGACAGGACTATGGCTACACCTTC.